The clone carrying this T cell receptor (beta chain) showed up just a few times. Its antigen is still unknown. The record originates from a study of identical twins. Study-level results: The abundant beta clonotypes from cord blood had fewer insertions, and memory repertoires had none of this.

A universal primer site was added by template switching, and unique molecular identifiers were carried by the cDNA. TCRdb recomputed calls from the 5' RACE reads with MiXCR, one row per CDR3 protein. The sample lists more than 650,000 distinct CDR3 sequences; less than 7% were seen once. In germline, CDR1 is MDHEN, CDR2 SYDVKM. The CDR3 extends over 16 amino acids. The ends were cut back, 2 bases at V and 3 bases at J, with 14 bases in the middle. The clonotype was recovered from a man aged 18 to 35 in good health. The sequencing input was naive T cells sorted from blood. The gene calls are TRBV28 and TRBJ1-5; maybe TRBD1 (5 bases). The CDR3 loop reads CASSLNPGRHNQPQHF. CDR3 bases: TGTGCCAGCAGTTTAAATCCGGGACGTCACAATCAGCCCCAGCATTTT.